Below are 28 T cell receptor beta chains sequenced from a single sample in a study of technical replicates of blood from a few donors. Assay used: immunoSEQ multiplex PCR; TCRdb lists only in-frame clones, some missing. Of some 73,000 clones listed, around nine tenths are singletons. The sample comprised PBMCs. The receptors derive from a human donor in good health. Some clones in this sample may be carry-over from other donors' samples.

V is TRBV13 and J is TRBJ2-2; no clear D gene. The CDR3 is 14 residues long. Germline V CDR1 and CDR2: PRHDT, FYEKMQ (reference sequence). Trimming left V 4 bases short and J 4 bases short, with 10 bases between. The CDR3 region has the DNA TGTGCCAGCAGCTCGATTGATAGCACCGGGGAGCTGTTTTTT. Its protein is CASSSIDSTGELFF.

The chain couples TRBV10-3 to TRBJ2-1, with TRBD1 matching over 9 bases. The germline V gene has CDR1 ENHRY and CDR2 SYGVKD. The CDR3 is 14 amino acids. J was trimmed by 5 bases and V by 4 bases; bases with no gene match: 3. The CDR3 reads CAISGGTGNNEQFF. The CDR3 nucleotides are TGTGCCATCAGTGGCGGGACAGGGAACAATGAGCAGTTCTTC.

This clone was detected only once. The chain carries TRBV7-9 and TRBJ1-3; 7 bases fit TRBD1. The CDR3 is made up of 15 amino acids. The V and J ends lost 5 bases and 3 bases, in that order; junction bases with no gene match: 7. Germline CDR1 SEHNR, CDR2 FQNEAQ (reference sequence). The DNA of the CDR3 is TGTGCCAGCAGCCGCGGACAGGCCTTTGGAAACACCATATATTTT. This translates into CASSRGQAFGNTIYF.

The rearrangement joins TRBV27 to TRBJ1-2; the match to TRBD1 covers 9 bases. The CDR3 runs 14 residues. Germline V gene lookup returns CDR1 MNHEY and CDR2 SMNVEV (reference sequence). The J segment lost 11 bases and the V segment lost 2 bases, leaving 9 bases of the junction unmatched. Here the CDR3 DNA reads TGTGCCAGCAGTTTAGAGGGACAGGGCCCCGGGTACACCTTC. As protein: CASSLEGQGPGYTF.

J is TRBJ2-2 and V is TRBV7-7; 9 bases align to TRBD1. CDR3 length: 14 amino acids. V shed 6 bases, J shed 7 bases, and the junction held 6 bases outside the gene matches. CDR1 and CDR2 (germline): SSHAT, FNYEAQ (reference sequence). CDR3 DNA: TGTGCCAGCAGAGCGGGACAGGGCGGCGGGGAGCTGTTTTTT. It yields the protein CASRAGQGGGELFF.

The chain employs TRBV7-9 and TRBJ2-3; 8 nucleotides align to TRBD2. The CDR3 has 16 amino acids. V dropped 1 base and J dropped 0; count of bases not matched to a gene: 3. CDR1 and CDR2 from the germline V gene are SEHNR and FQNEAQ (reference sequence). The CDR3 DNA reads TGTGCCAGCAGCTTAGGTAGCGGGGTAAGCACAGATACGCAGTATTTT. This codes for CASSLGSGVSTDTQYF. The full variable domain, rest sourced from reference TRBV7-9 and TRBJ2-3, is DTGVSQNPRHKITKRGQNVTFRCDPISEHNRLYWYRQTLGQGPEFLTYFQNEAQLEKSRLLSDRFSAERPKGSFSTLEIQRTEQGDSAMYLCASSLGSGVSTDTQYFGPGTRLTVL.

This clone has just one count. The CDR3 nucleotides read TGTGCCAGCAGCCGGGAGGGAGACTTCCTTGAAGCTTTCTTT. Translating it yields CASSREGDFLEAFF. The chain joins TRBV7-8 to TRBJ1-1; D uncertain. Germline CDR1 reads SGHVS; CDR2 reads FQNEAQ. The V and J ends lost 5 bases and 7 bases respectively, with 17 bases between them. CDR3 length: 14 residues.

The chain couples TRBV14 to TRBJ2-3; 13 nucleotides align to TRBD2. V lost 2 bases to trimming and J lost 6 bases; unmatched junction nucleotides: 11. Germline V gene sequence: CDR1 SGHDN, CDR2 FVKESK. This CDR3 spans 18 amino acids. CDR3 sequence: CASSQRLAGGSLGDTQYF. CDR3 in DNA: TGTGCCAGCAGCCAAAGACTAGCGGGGGGTTCCCTAGGGGATACGCAGTATTTT.

This sequence joins TRBV19 and TRBJ2-3, with 12 nucleotides matching TRBD2. This CDR3 contains 17 residues. Per germline, CDR1 LNHDA and CDR2 SQIVND (reference sequence). V shed 1 base, J shed 7 bases, and the junction held 9 bases outside the gene matches. The CDR3 DNA reads as TGTGCCAGTAGTATAGTGGCTAGCGGGGGGGCCGTAAATACGCAGTATTTT. Encoded protein: CASSIVASGGAVNTQYF.

This clone came up once. This chain links TRBV4-3 with TRBJ1-6, with 7 nucleotides matching TRBD1. The CDR3 length is 16 residues. Trimming cost V 5 bases and J 6 bases; bases outside gene matches: 10. Per the germline V gene, CDR1 is LGHNA and CDR2 is YSLEER. In DNA form, the CDR3 reads TGCGCCAGCAGCTCTCTTCAGACAGGGATTAATTCACCCCTCCACTTT. It yields the protein CASSSLQTGINSPLHF.

The chain couples TRBV5-1 to TRBJ1-3; 7 nucleotides align to TRBD1. CDR3 length equals 18 residues. CDR1 is SGHRS, CDR2 YFSETQ, per germline. The J segment lost 0 bases and the V segment lost 0 bases, leaving 9 bases of the junction unmatched. Written as DNA, the CDR3 is TGCGCCAGCAGCTTGGAGGGGGCAGGCAAGAGCTCTGGAAACACCATATATTTT. Protein sequence: CASSLEGAGKSSGNTIYF. The variable domain in full, completed from reference TRBV5-1 and TRBJ1-3, reads KAGVTQTPRYLIKTRGQQVTLSCSPISGHRSVSWYQQTPGQGLQFLFEYFSETQRNKGNFPGRFSGRQFSNSRSEMNVSTLELGDSALYLCASSLEGAGKSSGNTIYFGEGSWLTVV.

This clone has a single count. This chain connects TRBV7-6 to TRBJ1-3; D is uncertain. Per germline, CDR1 SGHVS and CDR2 FNYEAQ. Trimming cost V 2 bases and J 0 bases, with 14 bases left between them. The CDR3 covers 17 residues. In DNA, the CDR3 is TGTGCCAGCAGCTTATTTTTGGCCTCTTTCTCTGGAAACACCATATATTTT. Its protein is CASSLFLASFSGNTIYF.

DNA for the CDR3: TGCGCCAGTTCCCCGACCCCAGGGGCTAGCAATCAGCCCCAGCATTTT. This translates into CASSPTPGASNQPQHF. The genes are TRBV4-1 and TRBJ1-5; possibly TRBD1 for D (6 bases). The CDR3 loop spans 16 amino acids. Germline loops: CDR1 MGHRA, CDR2 YSYEKL. Trimming stripped 9 bases from V and 0 bases from J, with 18 bases between.

V usage is TRBV6-6 and J usage is TRBJ2-7, with a weak D call TRBD1 (6 bases). CDR1 is MNHNY, CDR2 SVGAGI, per germline (reference sequence). The CDR3 totals 14 residues. The ends were cut back, 10 bases at V and 7 bases at J, with 23 bases in the middle. As DNA, the CDR3 is TGTGCCACCATTGACCGGGACACCCGTCTAGAGCAGTACTTC. It yields the protein CATIDRDTRLEQYF.

The count of this clone is one. The V gene is TRBV7-2, the J gene TRBJ2-4; 8 nucleotides align to TRBD2. Trimming removed 5 bases from V and 3 bases from J; junction bases left unmatched: 6. This CDR3 is 15 amino acids long. The germline CDR1 and CDR2 sequences are SGHTA and FQGNSA. CDR3 nucleotides: TGTGCCAGCAGCCGGGGGGGAGGAGGCAAAAACATTCAGTACTTC. It yields the protein CASSRGGGGKNIQYF. The full variable domain, in which reference TRBV7-2 and TRBJ2-4 provide the parts outside the CDR3, is GAGVSQSPSNKVTEKGKDVELRCDPISGHTALYWYRQSLGQGLEFLIYFQGNSAPDKSGLPSDRFSAERTGGSVSTLTIQRTQQEDSAVYLCASSRGGGGKNIQYFGAGTRLSVL.

The V call is TRBV10-3, the J call TRBJ1-3; 11 nucleotides align to TRBD1. The CDR3 length is 15 residues. Trimming removed 11 bases from V and 4 bases from J; junction bases left unmatched: 10. Germline values: CDR1 ENHRY, CDR2 SYGVKD. CDR3 sequence (DNA): TGTGCCTCCAACCCGGGACAGGGGGTCGGAAACACCATATATTTT. Its translation is CASNPGQGVGNTIYF.

The rearrangement joins TRBV7-2 to TRBJ2-3; 9 nucleotides agree with TRBD2. This CDR3 comprises 18 residues. The ends lost 3 bases at V and 3 bases at J; junction bases unmatched: 13. Per germline, CDR1 SGHTA and CDR2 FQGNSA. The CDR3 bases are TGTGCCAGCAGCTTTCGGAACGCGGGAGGGGGGAAGACAGATACGCAGTATTTT. This codes for CASSFRNAGGGKTDTQYF.

The genes are TRBV27 and TRBJ1-6, with D perhaps TRBD1 (5 bases). Germline CDR1 is MNHEY and CDR2 is SMNVEV (reference sequence). V lost 6 bases, J lost 4 bases, and 13 bases lay in between. The CDR3 spans 15 residues. The CDR3 DNA is TGTGCCAGCAGCACGGGACTGCCTTATAATTCACCCCTCCACTTT. Translated, it gives CASSTGLPYNSPLHF.

The chain recombines TRBV7-2 with TRBJ2-7, with TRBD2 matching over 8 bases. Germline V gives CDR1 SGHTA, CDR2 FQGNSA. V lost 4 bases and J lost 5; bases outside the gene matches: 16. The CDR3 spans 17 residues. CDR3 bases: TGTGCCAGCAGCTGGTTCCGGCGGACTAGCAACTTGGACGAGCAGTACTTC. Its translation is CASSWFRRTSNLDEQYF.

The chain has TRBV2 and TRBJ1-5; a weak D match, TRBD1 (5 bases). CDR3 length: 14 amino acids. CDR1 and CDR2 from the germline V gene are SNHLY and FYNNEI. V shed 6 bases and J shed 3 bases, with 12 bases lying between them. Written as DNA, the CDR3 is TGTGCCAGCAGCTCCCCGGGGGACAATCAGCCCCAGCATTTT. Translated: CASSSPGDNQPQHF.

This clone was recorded once. Other DNA sequences in this sample translate to the same CDR3. The chain links TRBV7-6 to TRBJ2-5; D is perhaps TRBD1 (5 bases). This CDR3 has 12 residues. The V end lost 3 bases, the J end lost 5 bases, and 7 bases lay between the germline ends. CDR1 is SGHVS and CDR2 is FNYEAQ in the germline V gene. CDR3 DNA: TGTGCCAGCAGCTTGAACAGGGAGACCCAGTACTTC. Translated, it gives CASSLNRETQYF.

The J gene is TRBJ2-7, the V gene TRBV6-1; D ambiguous. V was pared by 2 bases and J by 0 bases, with 14 bases between. Germline V gives CDR1 MNHNS, CDR2 SASEGT. The CDR3 runs to 16 residues. CDR3 region: CASSEKAAWASYEQYF. The CDR3 DNA follows: TGTGCCAGCAGTGAAAAGGCCGCATGGGCCTCCTACGAGCAGTACTTC.

The chain recombines TRBV5-4 with TRBJ2-7; 7 bases align to TRBD1. Trimming removed 0 bases from V and 5 bases from J; junction bases left unmatched: 2. This CDR3 is 13 amino acids long. Germline-derived CDR1 and CDR2 are SGHNT and YYREEE (reference sequence). CDR3 in amino acids: CASSLARGNEQYF. CDR3 bases: TGTGCCAGCAGCTTGGCCAGGGGGAACGAGCAGTACTTC.

V usage is TRBV5-1 and J usage is TRBJ2-2; D not resolved. In germline, CDR1 is SGHRS, CDR2 YFSETQ. V was trimmed by 0 bases and J by 4 bases, leaving 10 bases between them. This CDR3 spans 15 amino acids. CDR3 in DNA: TGCGCCAGCAGCTTGGCCGGTTCCGGCACCGGGGAGCTGTTTTTT. Protein product: CASSLAGSGTGELFF.

J is TRBJ2-3 and V is TRBV4-2; TRBD2 matches at 9 bases. V shed 1 base and J 6 bases; nucleotides not matched to a gene: 11. The CDR3 extends over 17 amino acids. The V gene's germline CDR1 is LGHNA and CDR2 YNFKEQ. The CDR3 bases are TGTGCCAGCAGCCAAGGTGCGAGCGGGGGGCACCTTGATACGCAGTATTTT. It codes for CASSQGASGGHLDTQYF.

This chain uses TRBV2 with TRBJ1-4; no reliable D call. The CDR3 totals 13 residues. Trimming took off 2 bases at V and 6 bases at J, with 7 bases between the two ends. Germline V lookup: CDR1 SNHLY, CDR2 FYNNEI. CDR3 sequence reads: CASSERHYEKLFF. CDR3 coding DNA: TGTGCCAGCAGTGAACGTCACTATGAAAAACTGTTTTTT.

The V gene is TRBV7-3, the J gene TRBJ1-1, with D perhaps TRBD1 (6 bases). V was pared by 5 bases and J by 0 bases, with 10 bases between. Germline CDR1 reads SGHTA; CDR2 reads FQGTGA. The CDR3 totals 14 residues. The DNA of the CDR3 is TGTGCCAGCAGCCCGGGACACATGAACACTGAAGCTTTCTTT. This sequence encodes CASSPGHMNTEAFF.

This chain joins TRBV9 and TRBJ2-1; 8 bases fit TRBD2. Looked up from germline, CDR1 is SGDLS and CDR2 is YYNGEE. With 6 bases clipped from V and 6 bases from J, the junction kept 5 bases outside the gene matches. CDR3 length: 13 amino acids. Here the CDR3 DNA reads TGTGCCAGCACGGGGGGGCCAGGCAATGAGCAGTTCTTC. This translates into CASTGGPGNEQFF.